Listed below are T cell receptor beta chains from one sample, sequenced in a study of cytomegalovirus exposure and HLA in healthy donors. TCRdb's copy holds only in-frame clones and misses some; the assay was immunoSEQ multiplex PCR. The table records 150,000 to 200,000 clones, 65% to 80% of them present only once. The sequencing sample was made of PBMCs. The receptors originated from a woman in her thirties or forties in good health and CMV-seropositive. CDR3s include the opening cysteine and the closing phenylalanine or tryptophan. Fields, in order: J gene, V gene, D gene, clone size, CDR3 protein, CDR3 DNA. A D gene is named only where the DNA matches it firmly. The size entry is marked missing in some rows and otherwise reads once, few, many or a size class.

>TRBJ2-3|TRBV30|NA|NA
CAWSGGATQYF
TGTGCCTGGTCCGGAGGGGCCACGCAGTATTTT
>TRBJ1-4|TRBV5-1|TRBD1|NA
CASSLGTGDEKLFF
TGCGCCAGCAGCTTGGGGACAGGGGATGAAAAACTGTTTTTT
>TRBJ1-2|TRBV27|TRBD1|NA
CASSTGTGVSGYTF
TGTGCCAGCAGTACCGGGACAGGGGTCAGTGGCTACACCTTC
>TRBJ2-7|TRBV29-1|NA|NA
CSVELSSYEQYF
TGCAGCGTTGAACTAAGCTCCTACGAGCAGTACTTC
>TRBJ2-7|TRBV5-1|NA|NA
CASSWGDSLTVEQYF
TGCGCCAGCAGCTGGGGGGACTCCCTCACCGTCGAGCAGTACTTC
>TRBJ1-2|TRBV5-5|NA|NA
CASSPQWTAYANYGYTF
TGTGCCAGCAGCCCACAGTGGACAGCGTACGCTAACTATGGCTACACCTTC
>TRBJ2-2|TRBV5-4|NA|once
CASSLEGGGTGELFF
TGTGCCAGCAGCCTCGAGGGCGGTGGGACCGGGGAGCTGTTTTTT
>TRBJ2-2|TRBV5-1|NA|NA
CASSFGGTGELFF
TGCGCCAGCAGCTTCGGGGGCACCGGGGAGCTGTTTTTT
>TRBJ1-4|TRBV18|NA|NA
CASSPPAAGNEKLFF
TGTGCCAGCTCACCACCTGCTGCGGGAAATGAAAAACTGTTTTTT
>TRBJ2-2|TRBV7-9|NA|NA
CASRRKGSSNTGELFF
TGTGCCAGCAGACGGAAGGGGTCCTCCAACACCGGGGAGCTGTTTTTT
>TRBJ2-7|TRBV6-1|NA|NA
CASKQGSSYEQYF
TGTGCCAGCAAGCAGGGGAGTTCCTACGAGCAGTACTTC
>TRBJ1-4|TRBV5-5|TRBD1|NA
CASSLQTGGDEKLFF
TGTGCCAGCAGCCTGCAGACAGGGGGAGATGAAAAACTGTTTTTT
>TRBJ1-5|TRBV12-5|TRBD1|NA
CASGLDPGQGLGSQPQHF
TGTGCTAGTGGTTTGGACCCGGGACAGGGTTTGGGGAGTCAGCCCCAGCATTTT
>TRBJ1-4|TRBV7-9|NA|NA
CASSSSREKLFF
TGTGCCAGCAGCTCCTCTCGTGAAAAACTGTTTTTT
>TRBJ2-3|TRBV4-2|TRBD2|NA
CASSQEMMGSGGTDTQYF
TGTGCCAGCAGCCAAGAGATGATGGGCTCCGGGGGGACAGATACGCAGTATTTT
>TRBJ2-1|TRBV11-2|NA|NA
CASSVVYRNVNNEQFF
TGTGCCAGCAGCGTTGTATACAGGAATGTAAACAATGAGCAGTTCTTC
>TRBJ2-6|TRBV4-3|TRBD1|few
CASSQRQGTGANVLTF
TGCGCCAGCAGCCAACGACAGGGAACTGGGGCCAACGTCCTGACTTTC
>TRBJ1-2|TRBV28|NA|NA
CASSYTNSLQGNGYTF
TGTGCCAGCAGTTACACTAACTCCCTTCAGGGAAACGGCTACACCTTC
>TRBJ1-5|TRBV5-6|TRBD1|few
CASSSNRGLFGGNQPQHF
TGTGCCAGCAGCTCCAACAGGGGGCTCTTCGGGGGCAATCAGCCCCAGCATTTT
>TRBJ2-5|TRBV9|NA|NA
CASSVTGQETQYF
TGTGCCAGCAGCGTAACGGGGCAAGAGACCCAGTACTTC
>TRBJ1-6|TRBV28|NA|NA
CASRAGTWDSPLHF
TGTGCCAGCAGGGCCGGGACATGGGACTCACCCCTCCACTTT
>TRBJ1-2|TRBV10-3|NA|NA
CAISEFRGAPNYGYTF
TGTGCCATCAGTGAGTTTCGTGGGGCCCCAAACTATGGCTACACCTTC
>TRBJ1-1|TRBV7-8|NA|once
CASSSTDRMKAFF
TGTGCCAGCAGCTCGACAGACAGGATGAAAGCTTTCTTT
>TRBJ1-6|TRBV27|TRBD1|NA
CASSQATGGAKSYNSPLHF
TGTGCCAGCAGTCAAGCGACAGGGGGCGCAAAGTCCTATAATTCACCCCTCCACTTT
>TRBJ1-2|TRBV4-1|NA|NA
CASSQDHGFSAYGYTF
TGCGCCAGCAGCCAAGACCATGGTTTCAGTGCCTATGGCTACACCTTC
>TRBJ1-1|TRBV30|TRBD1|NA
CAWRRTGGGAFF
TGTGCCTGGAGAAGGACAGGCGGCGGAGCTTTCTTT
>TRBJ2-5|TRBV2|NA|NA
CASSVGRQETQYF
TGTGCCAGCAGTGTGGGCCGCCAAGAGACCCAGTACTTC
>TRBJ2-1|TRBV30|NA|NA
CAWSVGRRTYNEQFF
TGTGCCTGGAGTGTAGGGCGGAGGACGTACAATGAGCAGTTCTTC
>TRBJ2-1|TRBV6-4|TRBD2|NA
CASSDAGGTYNEQFF
TGTGCCAGCAGTGACGCGGGGGGCACCTACAATGAGCAGTTCTTC
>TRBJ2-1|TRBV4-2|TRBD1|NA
CASSQEGQGNEQFF
TGTGCCAGCAGCCAAGAGGGACAGGGCAATGAGCAGTTCTTC
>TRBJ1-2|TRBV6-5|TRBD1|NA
CASMRDRANYGYTF
TGTGCCAGCATGCGGGACAGGGCGAACTATGGCTACACCTTC
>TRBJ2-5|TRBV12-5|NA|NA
CASGCRDGRGQLETQYF
TGTGCTAGTGGCTGCCGGGACGGCCGAGGACAGTTGGAGACCCAGTACTTC
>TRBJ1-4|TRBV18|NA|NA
CASSPWGEDEKLFF
TGTGCCAGCTCCCCGTGGGGGGAGGATGAAAAACTGTTTTTT